One and the same sample provided the 6 T cell receptor beta chains below, sequenced in a study of T-cell reconstitution after alpha-beta-depleted transplantation in children. Regarding the study as a whole: T cells produced anew were the main source of T-cell counts and diversity one year after transplant.

As it was prepared, the TCRbeta library received unique molecular identifiers. Via MiXCR, TCRdb re-called the PCR reads, giving one row per CDR3 protein. The table lists about 290,000 distinct CDR3 sequences, just over 7.5% of them singletons, with 9.1% in the top ten. The antigens these receptors bind are not known. Sample: peripheral blood, taken 360 days after TCRalphabeta/CD19-depleted stem cell transplant. These receptor sequences come from a female patient aged 2-9 years who had a stem cell transplant for Fanconi anemia, so the T cells may come from the graft donor.

This clonotype was seen a handful of times. J is TRBJ2-5 and V is TRBV5-1, with 10 bases fitting TRBD1. Losses at the gene ends were 5 bases for V and 2 bases for J; bases not matched to a gene: 9. Germline CDR1 SGHRS, CDR2 YFSETQ. The CDR3 covers 16 residues. The DNA of the CDR3 is TGCGCCAGCAGACCGCGACAGGGGGCGAGGCAAGAGACCCAGTACTTC. The encoded protein is CASRPRQGARQETQYF.

About this clonotype: A clone one base away is much larger, so this may be a read error. This chain connects TRBV3-1 to TRBJ2-1; D may be TRBD2 (5 bases). The CDR3 length is 15 residues. Germline values: CDR1 LGHDT, CDR2 YNNKEL (reference sequence). CDR3 coding DNA: TGTGCCACCAGCCCCATCGACGGGATCTACAATGAGCAGTTCTTC. It is translated as CATSPIDGIYNEQFF.

At least ten counts were recorded for this clonotype. The chain recombines TRBV12-3 or TRBV12-4 with TRBJ2-1; no definite D call. The CDR3 contains 10 residues. V lost 3 bases and J lost 9, with 3 bases in between. The DNA for the CDR3 is TGTGCCAGCAGTTTCAGTGAGCAGTTCTTC. This gives the protein CASSFSEQFF.

This clonotype has at least ten counts. This chain connects TRBV27 to TRBJ1-5; D remains unclear. Germline V CDR1 and CDR2: MNHEY, SMNVEV (reference sequence). V gave up 2 bases and J gave up 2 bases, with 7 bases separating them. The CDR3 consists of 14 residues. The CDR3 region is CASSLVGGNQPQHF. CDR3 bases: TGTGCCAGCAGTTTAGTCGGGGGCAATCAGCCCCAGCATTTT.

This clonotype has just one count. It may be a read error: a sequence one base away is much more abundant. This sequence joins TRBV28 and TRBJ2-7, with unresolved D. The CDR3 contains 13 residues. Trimming cost V 7 bases and J 2 bases, with 12 bases left between them. Germline CDR1 and CDR2: MDHEN and SYDVKM. The CDR3 is CASNIPGTYEQYF. The CDR3 DNA sequence: TGTGCCAGCAACATTCCAGGCACCTACGAGCAGTACTTC.

The genes are TRBV7-9 and TRBJ1-3; D may be TRBD1 (5 bases). This CDR3 region has 14 residues. Trimming left V 1 base short and J 5 bases short, with 9 bases between. The germline V gene encodes CDR1 SEHNR and CDR2 FQNEAQ (reference sequence). CDR3 sequence: CASSLGGVRNTIYF. CDR3 in DNA: TGTGCCAGCAGCTTAGGGGGGGTCAGAAACACCATATATTTT.